Below, 13 T cell receptor beta chains from the same sample are listed, as sequenced in a study of blood T cell repertoires in COVID-19. Sequencing was performed with immunoSEQ multiplex PCR; in TCRdb, only in-frame clones are kept and a portion is missing. The sample shows tens of thousands of clones, around nine tenths of them seen only once. The sample consisted of peripheral blood. These TCRs come from a man between 45 and 60 years old with acute or convalescent COVID-19.

The table lists this clone with a count of one. V is TRBV11-3 and J is TRBJ2-2, with D possibly matching TRBD1 (6 bases). V was shortened by 5 bases and J by 3 bases, with 13 bases between the two germline ends. The CDR3 has 15 amino acids. CDR1 and CDR2 from the germline V gene are SGHNT and YENEEA. The CDR3 here is CASSTGHIDTGELFF. The CDR3 DNA is TGTGCCAGCAGCACGGGACATATCGACACCGGGGAGCTGTTTTTT.

This clone was seen just once. The rearrangement joins TRBV6-4 to TRBJ1-1; D might be TRBD1 (6 bases). V was shortened by 5 bases and J by 3 bases, with 10 bases between the two germline ends. The germline CDR1 and CDR2 sequences are MRHNA and SNTAGT. There are 13 residues in the CDR3. CDR3 in amino acids: CASSMTGDTEAFF. Here the CDR3 DNA reads TGTGCCAGCAGTATGACAGGAGACACTGAAGCTTTCTTT.

The V call is TRBV19, the J call TRBJ2-4, with D possibly matching TRBD1 (6 bases). CDR1 and CDR2 from the germline V gene are LNHDA and SQIVND (reference sequence). This CDR3 has 13 amino acids. Trimming took off 1 base at V and 5 bases at J, with 6 bases between the two ends. The CDR3 DNA follows: TGTGCCAGTAGTATAGCAGGGGAAAACATTCAGTACTTC. The encoded protein is CASSIAGENIQYF.

The chain links TRBV27 to TRBJ2-7, with 7 bases matching TRBD2. Germline CDR1 and CDR2: MNHEY and SMNVEV (reference sequence). The CDR3 has 15 amino acids. Germline trimming cut 2 bases from V and 3 bases from J; bases unmatched to any gene: 7. CDR3 loop: CASSLSGGRDYEQYF. The CDR3 DNA sequence: TGTGCCAGCAGTTTAAGTGGCGGGAGAGACTACGAGCAGTACTTC.

The rearrangement links TRBV3-1 (or the pseudogene TRBV3-2) to TRBJ2-1; perhaps TRBD2 as D (6 bases). The germline CDR1 and CDR2 sequences are LGHDT and YNNKEL (reference sequence). The CDR3 has 17 residues. Trimming cost V 1 base and J 7 bases, with 20 bases left between them. The CDR3 bases are TGTGCCAGCAGCCAAGTCTGGGCCGCGGGGCCGGAGAATGAGCAGTTCTTC. This gives the protein CASSQVWAAGPENEQFF.

The rearrangement joins TRBV5-4 to TRBJ2-6, with 7 nucleotides matching TRBD2. Germline V gene sequence: CDR1 SGHNT, CDR2 YYREEE (reference sequence). The CDR3 is 17 residues long. J was trimmed by 0 bases and V by 3 bases; bases with no gene match: 6. The CDR3 protein is CASSSSGVFSGANVLTF. As DNA, the CDR3 is TGTGCCAGCAGCTCTAGCGGCGTCTTCTCTGGGGCCAACGTCCTGACTTTC.

The CDR3: CASSLWGRAGNTIYF. The CDR3, as DNA: TGTGCCAGCAGCTTGTGGGGCAGGGCTGGAAACACCATATATTTT. This sequence joins TRBV5-5 and TRBJ1-3, with D maybe TRBD1 (5 bases). Germline loops: CDR1 SGHKS, CDR2 YYEKEE (reference sequence). CDR3 length equals 15 residues. V dropped 1 base and J dropped 2 bases, with 10 bases sitting between them.

With respect to this clone: A read error may account for a junction end that differs from germline. The chain uses TRBV7-9 and TRBJ1-6, with a tentative D call TRBD1 (6 bases). Per germline, CDR1 SEHNR and CDR2 FQNEAQ (reference sequence). CDR3 length: 14 amino acids. CDR3 sequence (DNA): TGTGCCAGCAGCACCCAGGACAGTATCTCACCCCACCACTTT. Its translation: CASSTQDSISPHHF.

V and J are TRBV4-2 and TRBJ2-2; 8 nucleotides match TRBD1. The length of the CDR3 is 17 residues. V was pared by 0 bases and J by 6 bases, with 9 bases of the junction left unmatched. Germline CDR1 and CDR2: LGHNA and YNFKEQ. Here the CDR3 DNA reads TGTGCCAGCAGCCAAGATAATTACAGGGGGAAGGCCGGGGAGCTGTTTTTT. Its translation is CASSQDNYRGKAGELFF.

The chain combines TRBV27 with TRBJ2-5, with 9 bases aligning to TRBD2. In germline, CDR1 is MNHEY, CDR2 SMNVEV (reference sequence). This CDR3 comprises 15 residues. After removal of 5 bases from V and 3 bases from J, the junction contained 7 bases not matched to a gene. CDR3 sequence (DNA): TGTGCCAGCAGTGCCGGACTAGCGCATAAAGAGACCCAGTACTTC. Translated: CASSAGLAHKETQYF.

The chain joins TRBV9 to TRBJ2-5; the match to TRBD1 covers 9 bases. Germline CDR1 reads SGDLS; CDR2 reads YYNGEE. The CDR3 covers 15 residues. V lost 3 bases, J lost 5 bases, and 8 bases stayed unmatched. CDR3 DNA sequence: TGTGCCAGCAGCGGCTATACAGGGGGCGGGGAGACCCAGTACTTC. Translating gives CASSGYTGGGETQYF.

This clone was recorded once. This sequence joins TRBV24-1 and TRBJ1-1; no definite D call. Trimming removed 4 bases from V and 7 bases from J, with 12 bases in between. The CDR3 spans 13 residues. Germline V gives CDR1 KGHDR, CDR2 SFDVKD. The CDR3 region is CATSDIMGDEAFF. In nucleotides, the CDR3 is TGTGCCACCAGTGACATTATGGGAGATGAAGCTTTCTTT.

This rearrangement joins TRBV19 to TRBJ1-3; TRBD1 matches at 9 bases. Trimming removed 6 bases from V and 4 bases from J; junction bases left unmatched: 16. Germline V lookup: CDR1 LNHDA, CDR2 SQIVND (reference sequence). The CDR3 is made up of 18 amino acids. The CDR3 reads CASRSGTGLATKGNTIYF. The DNA for the CDR3 is TGTGCCAGTAGGTCCGGGACAGGGCTCGCCACGAAAGGAAACACCATATATTTT.